This TCR beta chain was sequenced in a study of cytomegalovirus exposure and HLA in healthy donors. Sequenced by immunoSEQ multiplex PCR; TCRdb stores in-frame clones only, minus some. The sample records 160,000 or so clones, roughly 91% being singletons. The germline CDR1 and CDR2 sequences are SQVTM and ANQGSEA. Trimming took 4 bases from V and 4 from J, leaving 4 bases between them. The CDR3 is 11 amino acids. Study-level findings and limits: TCR beta chains numbering some 160 were designated cytomegalovirus-associated. Subsequent analysis revealed that first-cohort TCR clusters tended to co-occur in the approximately 120 validation repertoires. A few chains tied to CMV proved CMV antigen-specific in vitro.

About this clone itself: The antigen is undetermined.

The chain is built from TRBV29-1 and TRBJ1-4; no clear D. Sequencing input: PBMCs. This sequence originates from a young man in good health and CMV-seronegative. CDR3 DNA: TGCAGCGTTGGAGGTAATGAAAAACTGTTTTTT. Protein sequence: CSVGGNEKLFF. The variable domain in full, with the rest retrieved from reference TRBV29-1 and TRBJ1-4, is SAVISQKPSRDICQRGTSLTIQCQVDSQVTMMFWYRQQPGQSLTLIATANQGSEATYESGFVIDKFPISRPNLTFSTLTVSNMSPEDSSIYLCSVGGNEKLFFGSGTQLSVL.